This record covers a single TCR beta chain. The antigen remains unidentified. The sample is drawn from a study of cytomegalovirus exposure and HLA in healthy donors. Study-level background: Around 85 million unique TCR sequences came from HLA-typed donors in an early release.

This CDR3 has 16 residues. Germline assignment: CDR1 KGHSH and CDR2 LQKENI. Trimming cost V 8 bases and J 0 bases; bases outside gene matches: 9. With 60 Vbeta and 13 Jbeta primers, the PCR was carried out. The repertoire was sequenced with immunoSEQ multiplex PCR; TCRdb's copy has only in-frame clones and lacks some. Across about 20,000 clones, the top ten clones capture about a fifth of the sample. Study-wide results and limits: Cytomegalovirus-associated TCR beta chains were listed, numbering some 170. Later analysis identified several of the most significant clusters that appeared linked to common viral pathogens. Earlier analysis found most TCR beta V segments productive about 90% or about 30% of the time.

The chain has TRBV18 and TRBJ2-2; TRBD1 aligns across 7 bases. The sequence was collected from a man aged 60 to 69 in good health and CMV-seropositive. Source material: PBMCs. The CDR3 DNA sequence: TGTGCCAGCGCATGGGACAGAGCATCGAACACCGGGGAGCTGTTTTTT. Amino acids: CASAWDRASNTGELFF.